These 15 T cell receptor beta chains were sequenced from one sample in a study of blood T cell repertoires in COVID-19. Clones were read by immunoSEQ multiplex PCR, and TCRdb kept only the in-frame ones, dropping some. This table has nearly 110,000 clones, around 80% appearing once. The sequenced sample was peripheral blood. All receptors derive from a man between 65 and 79 years old with acute or convalescent COVID-19.

This clone was found once. The V call is TRBV25-1, the J call TRBJ1-2; D gene uncertain. The CDR3 sequence is 13 residues long. The ends were cut back, 4 bases at V and 4 bases at J, with 10 bases in the middle. The germline V gene has CDR1 MGHDK and CDR2 SYGVNS. CDR3 region: CASSAGNLYGYTF. The CDR3 DNA sequence: TGTGCCAGCAGTGCGGGGAACCTCTATGGCTACACCTTC.

The V call is TRBV6-5, the J call TRBJ1-1; TRBD1 matches 7 bases. CDR3 size: 14 residues. Germline assignment: CDR1 MNHEY and CDR2 SVGAGI. The J segment lost 7 bases and the V segment lost 5 bases, leaving 10 bases of the junction unmatched. CDR3 sequence: CASSTLTGADEAFF. The DNA for the CDR3 is TGTGCCAGCAGTACCCTTACAGGGGCCGATGAAGCTTTCTTT.

The chain is built from TRBV19 and TRBJ1-2, with 7 bases identical to TRBD1. Trimming at V came to 5 bases and at J to 3 bases, leaving 12 bases not matched to a gene. Germline loops: CDR1 LNHDA, CDR2 SQIVND (reference sequence). The CDR3 loop spans 16 amino acids. The CDR3 DNA reads TGTGCCAGTAGTCCCGGGACCCAGGGGGTTCACTATGGCTACACCTTC. Its translation is CASSPGTQGVHYGYTF.

This chain joins TRBV6-5 and TRBJ1-1, with unresolved D. With 7 bases removed from V and 1 base from J, the gap between germline ends came to 16 bases. This CDR3 region has 15 residues. Germline V gives CDR1 MNHEY, CDR2 SVGAGI. The CDR3 reads CASTESPGRNTEAFF. CDR3 bases: TGTGCCAGCACAGAGTCCCCGGGAAGGAACACTGAAGCTTTCTTT.

This rearrangement joins TRBV4-3 to TRBJ1-2; weak D call: TRBD1 (5 bases). The CDR3 runs 14 residues. Germline V lookup: CDR1 LGHNA, CDR2 YSLEER. V was trimmed by 3 bases and J by 1 base, leaving 9 bases between them. CDR3 loop: CASSQGLINYGYTF. In DNA, the CDR3 is TGCGCCAGCAGCCAGGGACTGATTAACTATGGCTACACCTTC.

This chain connects TRBV3-1 (or the pseudogene TRBV3-2) to TRBJ1-6; 9 positions match TRBD1. Germline V lookup: CDR1 LGHDT, CDR2 YNNKEL (reference sequence). V was pared by 3 bases and J by 5 bases, with 5 bases of the junction left unmatched. The CDR3 has 16 amino acids. The CDR3 sequence: CASSHGTGTNNSPLHF. Here the CDR3 DNA reads TGTGCCAGCAGCCATGGGACAGGGACTAATAATTCACCCCTCCACTTT.

This chain connects TRBV19 to TRBJ2-1, with 7 positions matching TRBD2. V shed 3 bases, J shed 9 bases, and the junction held 2 bases outside the gene matches. CDR3 length equals 12 residues. Germline assignment: CDR1 LNHDA and CDR2 SQIVND (reference sequence). CDR3 region: CASSMWGGEQFF. The CDR3 nucleotides are TGTGCCAGTAGTATGTGGGGGGGTGAGCAGTTCTTC.

The chain joins TRBV19 to TRBJ2-1, with a weak D call TRBD2 (7 bases). Germline V gene lookup returns CDR1 LNHDA and CDR2 SQIVND (reference sequence). This CDR3 has 14 amino acids. V was pared by 2 bases and J by 6 bases, with 11 bases between. The CDR3 region has the DNA TGTGCCAGTAGTATAAACAGGGAGGGCAATGAGCAGTTCTTC. Translated, it gives CASSINREGNEQFF.

This clone was seen just once. The V call is TRBV5-1, the J call TRBJ2-1; 10 bases match TRBD2. The CDR3 runs 15 residues. V lost 5 bases and J lost 6; bases outside the gene matches: 8. Germline V gene sequence: CDR1 SGHRS, CDR2 YFSETQ. The CDR3, as DNA: TGCGCCAGCAGTTTACAGCGGGGGGGTGCCAATGAGCAGTTCTTC. Amino acid sequence: CASSLQRGGANEQFF.

V usage is TRBV2 and J usage is TRBJ1-6; D is ambiguous. Trimming pared 6 bases from V and 5 bases from J, leaving 14 bases between. The CDR3 contains 15 residues. Germline V gives CDR1 SNHLY, CDR2 FYNNEI. The CDR3 is CASSREPTNNSPLHF. The CDR3 bases are TGTGCCAGCAGCCGGGAGCCAACCAATAATTCACCCCTCCACTTT.

The rearrangement uses TRBV5-1 and TRBJ2-7, with 9 bases aligning to TRBD1. The CDR3 has 13 residues. Per the germline V gene, CDR1 is SGHRS and CDR2 is YFSETQ. V shed 3 bases and J 5 bases; nucleotides not matched to a gene: 3. The CDR3 sequence is CASSSGQGDEQYF. The CDR3 nucleotides read TGCGCCAGCAGCTCGGGACAGGGCGACGAGCAGTACTTC.

This clone was recorded only once. A junction end diverges from the germline sequence, so it may reflect a read error. The chain is built from TRBV20-1 and TRBJ1-2; perhaps TRBD1 as D (5 bases). CDR3 length equals 14 residues. Germline V gene sequence: CDR1 DFQATT, CDR2 SNEGSKA (reference sequence). The DNA of the CDR3 is TGCAGTGCTAGTCTCTGGGGACTTAACGATGGCTACACCTTC. It yields the protein CSASLWGLNDGYTF.

The V and J genes are TRBV7-9 and TRBJ2-1; D is unclear. Germline V gene lookup returns CDR1 SEHNR and CDR2 FQNEAQ (reference sequence). This CDR3 spans 12 amino acids. Trimming left V 2 bases short and J 4 bases short, with 3 bases between. The CDR3 spells CASSLYYNEQFF. The CDR3 coding sequence is TGTGCCAGCAGCTTATATTACAATGAGCAGTTCTTC.

The V and J genes are TRBV5-4 and TRBJ1-5, with a possible D match to TRBD1 (5 bases). V dropped 1 base and J dropped 5 bases, with 10 bases sitting between them. Germline V gene lookup returns CDR1 SGHNT and CDR2 YYREEE (reference sequence). The CDR3 totals 14 residues. The CDR3 loop reads CASSLRGEDQPQHF. The CDR3 DNA follows: TGTGCCAGCAGCTTGAGAGGGGAGGATCAGCCCCAGCATTTT.

This clone was picked up a small number of times. The chain has TRBV5-6 and TRBJ1-5; maybe TRBD1 (6 bases). The CDR3 covers 16 residues. Germline CDR1 and CDR2: SGHDT and YYEEEE. Trimming took 0 bases from V and 3 from J, leaving 13 bases between them. The chain's CDR3 is CASSLAAGVPNQPQHF. Written as DNA, the CDR3 is TGTGCCAGCAGCTTGGCGGCAGGGGTCCCCAATCAGCCCCAGCATTTT.